This TCR beta chain emerged from a study of blood T cell repertoires in COVID-19. Study-wide context: Sites in the United States, Italy and Spain provided acute and convalescent COVID-19 samples. Nucleic acid was either cDNA or gDNA, and it came from T cells, B-cell-depleted T cells, or PBMCs.

How the authors handled the data: Amplified reference gene primers provided the basis for estimating nucleated cell counts. Produced via immunoSEQ multiplex PCR; TCRdb's table is partial and in-frame only. The DNA was the basis for D and trimming; V, J and clone size are from that table. The sample records 200,000 to 250,000 clones, 82% being singletons. Germline V gene data show CDR1 as SGHTA and CDR2 as FQGNSA. This CDR3 has 14 amino acids. Trimming cost V 5 bases and J 1 base, with 9 bases left between them. V usage is TRBV7-2 and J usage is TRBJ1-5; tentatively, D is TRBD1 (5 bases). The TCR originated in a woman between 40 and 55 years old with acute or convalescent COVID-19. Sequencing was done on a sample of peripheral blood. In DNA, the CDR3 is TGTGCCAGCAGCGTGCGGGACAGCAATCAGCCCCAGCATTTT. It specifies CASSVRDSNQPQHF.